This is a list of T cell receptor beta chains from one sample in a study of blood T cell repertoires in COVID-19. Produced via immunoSEQ multiplex PCR; TCRdb's table is partial and in-frame only. The repertoire holds about 130,000 clones, with around 83% as singletons. Sequenced sample: peripheral blood. These receptors all stem from a human donor in a cohort sampled during active COVID-19. CDR3s include the opening cysteine and the closing phenylalanine or tryptophan. A D gene is named only where the DNA matches it firmly. Some rows have no size entry. The others give once, few or many, or a class for an expanded clone.

d_gene,abundance,v_gene,j_gene,CDR3nt,CDR3aa
-,-,TRBV6-2/TRBV6-3,TRBJ2-1,TGTGCCAGCAGTTCCGGGATTGAGCAGTTCTTC,CASSSGIEQFF
TRBD1,-,TRBV4-1,TRBJ1-1,TGCGCCAGCAGCCAGGGACAGGCGAACACTGAAGCTTTCTTT,CASSQGQANTEAFF
-,-,TRBV6-1,TRBJ1-2,TGTGCCAGCAGTGAAGCGCTTCGGGGGTATGGCTACACCTTC,CASSEALRGYGYTF
TRBD1,-,TRBV27,TRBJ1-6,TGTGCCAGCAGTTTACGGCGACAGGGGCCATCACCCCTCCACTTT,CASSLRRQGPSPLHF
TRBD1,-,TRBV19,TRBJ2-5,TGTGCCAGTAGTGCGACAGGGTCAGAGACCCAGTACTTC,CASSATGSETQYF
-,-,TRBV6-5,TRBJ1-2,TGTGCCAGCGTCAAATCGTACAGCTATGGCTACACCTTC,CASVKSYSYGYTF
-,-,TRBV5-1,TRBJ2-7,TGCGCCAGCAGCTCCGTCACAGGGAACCACGAGCAGTACTTC,CASSSVTGNHEQYF
-,-,TRBV19,TRBJ2-3,TGTGCCAGTAGTGGACAGCACGCGGACACGAGGCAGTATTTT,CASSGQHADTRQYF
TRBD2,-,TRBV6-1,TRBJ2-1,TGTGCCAGCAGTGATGTTGGGGGGGCCTACAATGAGCAGTTCTTC,CASSDVGGAYNEQFF
-,-,TRBV21-1,TRBJ1-2,TGTGCCAGCAGCAAAAAGAGGTTCAGCGGCTACACCTTC,CASSKKRFSGYTF
TRBD1,-,TRBV6-5,TRBJ2-5,TGTGCCAGCACTAGGGGGCTCCAAGAGACCCAGTACTTC,CASTRGLQETQYF
TRBD2,-,TRBV7-2,TRBJ2-1,TGTGCCAGCAGCTCGATAAGACTAGCATGGGAGCAGTTCTTC,CASSSIRLAWEQFF
-,-,TRBV19,TRBJ1-2,TGTGCCAGTAGTATCCCCGTGAAGGGGCGGTCTTTTAACTATGGCTACACCTTC,CASSIPVKGRSFNYGYTF
-,few,TRBV15,TRBJ2-7,TGTGCCACCAGCAGAGAAGCAACGGGGAAGGAGCAGTACTTC,CATSREATGKEQYF
-,-,TRBV19,TRBJ2-1,TGTGCCAGTACCCCGTATGGGGGCATCGATGAGCAGTTCTTC,CASTPYGGIDEQFF
TRBD1,once,TRBV19,TRBJ2-3,TGTGCCAGTAGACAGACAGGGGGATACACAGATACGCAGTATTTT,CASRQTGGYTDTQYF
-,-,TRBV6-5,TRBJ1-5,TGTGCCAGCGGAGTCGGAGGCAATCAGCCCCAGCATTTT,CASGVGGNQPQHF
-,once,TRBV11-3,TRBJ2-5,TGTGCCAGCAGCCCGTCCCGAGGGCAAGAGACCCAGTACTTC,CASSPSRGQETQYF
TRBD2,-,TRBV7-9,TRBJ2-1,TGTGCCAGCAGCCCCGCGGGACTAGTGGGATGGAATGAGCAGTTCTTC,CASSPAGLVGWNEQFF
TRBD2,-,TRBV5-1,TRBJ2-5,TGCGCCAGCAGCTTGGAGGTACCCAGCGGGGGAGAGACCCAGTACTTC,CASSLEVPSGGETQYF
-,few,TRBV15,TRBJ1-1,TGTGCCACCAGCAGAGCCGTCAGTGGGCCCACTGAAGCTTTCTTT,CATSRAVSGPTEAFF
TRBD2,-,TRBV9,TRBJ2-1,TGTGCCAGCAGCGTAGAAGCGGGGGGGGACAATGAGCAGTTCTTC,CASSVEAGGDNEQFF
-,-,TRBV9,TRBJ2-1,TGTGCCAGCAGCGTGGGACACAGCACCAACAATGAGCAGTTCTTC,CASSVGHSTNNEQFF
-,-,TRBV21-1,TRBJ1-6,TGTGCCAGCAGCAAAGCCTGGGCGTCACCCCTCCACTTT,CASSKAWASPLHF
-,-,TRBV3-1/TRBV3-2,TRBJ1-2,TGTGCCAGCAGCCCGACGCGGGGGGGGAGCTACACCTTC,CASSPTRGGSYTF
TRBD1,few,TRBV5-1,TRBJ2-7,TGCGCCAGCAGCTTGTGGGAGAACAGGGGCCGAGGGTACGAGCAGTACTTC,CASSLWENRGRGYEQYF
-,-,TRBV5-8,TRBJ2-2,TGTGCCAGCAGCTTGGGTTTTGAGTCTGGGGAGCTGTTTTTT,CASSLGFESGELFF
-,-,TRBV5-4,TRBJ2-5,TGTGCCAGCAGCCCCCGAGGAGGTCCCCAACAAGAGACCCAGTACTTC,CASSPRGGPQQETQYF
-,-,TRBV6-5,TRBJ2-5,TGTGCCAGCGTACAGGGCCCCCACCAAGAGACCCAGTACTTC,CASVQGPHQETQYF
TRBD2,-,TRBV19,TRBJ2-1,TGTGCCAGTAGTCTCCTTTATAGCGGGAACAATGAGCAGTTCTTC,CASSLLYSGNNEQFF
TRBD1,-,TRBV7-2,TRBJ1-5,TGTGCCAGCAGCTTGCAACAGGGGCAGCAGCCCCAGCATTTT,CASSLQQGQQPQHF
TRBD2,once,TRBV5-1,TRBJ2-2,TGCGCCAGCAGCGCCGGACTAGTGTCCACCGGGGAGCTGTTTTTT,CASSAGLVSTGELFF
TRBD2,-,TRBV10-1,TRBJ2-3,TGCGCCAGCAGCGAGGGAGTGACTAGCGGCACAGATACGCAGTATTTT,CASSEGVTSGTDTQYF
-,-,TRBV19,TRBJ1-2,TGTGCCAGCCAACTCAGGGGATCCGGCTACACCTTC,CASQLRGSGYTF
-,-,TRBV7-2,TRBJ1-1,TGTGCCAGCAGCTTAGATAGTACTGAAGCTTTCTTT,CASSLDSTEAFF
-,-,TRBV6-2/TRBV6-3,TRBJ1-5,TGTGCCAGCAGTACCACCAGGAATCAGCCCCAGCATTTT,CASSTTRNQPQHF
-,-,TRBV5-1,TRBJ1-3,TGCGCCAGCAGCTTGGCAGGGGGAAACACCATATATTTT,CASSLAGGNTIYF
TRBD1,-,TRBV15,TRBJ2-5,TGTGCCACCAGCAGTCCCGGGACAGGGGATGAGACCCAGTACTTC,CATSSPGTGDETQYF
-,-,TRBV19,TRBJ2-1,TGTGCCAGTAGTATCCAGGGGAATGAGCAGTTCTTC,CASSIQGNEQFF
-,-,TRBV20-1,TRBJ2-1,TGCAGTGCTAGTTACGGGGAAAGGCTCTACAATGAGCAGTTCTTC,CSASYGERLYNEQFF
TRBD2,-,TRBV7-2,TRBJ2-1,TGTGCCAGCAGCCTTAGCGGGAGGGCCCCTCCCAACGCAGGCAATGAGCAGTTCTTC,CASSLSGRAPPNAGNEQFF
-,-,TRBV9,TRBJ1-1,TGTGCCAGCAGCCCCTCCTTGGGCGCTGAAGCTTTCTTT,CASSPSLGAEAFF
TRBD2,-,TRBV28,TRBJ2-1,TGTGCCAGCAGATTAGCGGGAGGGACCTACAATGAGCAGTTCTTC,CASRLAGGTYNEQFF
-,-,TRBV5-1,TRBJ2-3,TGCGCCAGCAGCTTGGCGCTCTATACAGATACGCAGTATTTT,CASSLALYTDTQYF
TRBD1,-,TRBV2,TRBJ1-1,TGTGCCAGCAGTGGGGGACAGTTGAACACTGAAGCTTTCTTT,CASSGGQLNTEAFF
-,-,TRBV27,TRBJ1-4,TGTGCCAGCAGTTTACAGTCCCCTAATGAAAAACTGTTTTTT,CASSLQSPNEKLFF
TRBD2,-,TRBV19,TRBJ2-1,TGTGCCAGTAGTCCTGGGGGGACTAGCGGGAGTACCCGAAACAATGAGCAGTTCTTC,CASSPGGTSGSTRNNEQFF
TRBD2,-,TRBV2,TRBJ2-1,TGTGCCAGCAGTGAGGGGGTACTAGCGGGACGGGACGAGCAGTTCTTC,CASSEGVLAGRDEQFF
TRBD1,-,TRBV27,TRBJ2-2,TGTGCCAGCAGGAGGGACAGGCAACCCACCGGGGAGCTGTTTTTT,CASRRDRQPTGELFF
-,-,TRBV19,TRBJ1-1,TGTGCCACCTCACAAAGGAGTGTAACTGAAGCTTTCTTT,CATSQRSVTEAFF
TRBD2,-,TRBV2,TRBJ2-1,TGTGCCAGCAGTGTACTAGCGGCCACCTACAATGAGCAGTTCTTC,CASSVLAATYNEQFF
-,-,TRBV28,TRBJ1-2,TGTGCCAGCAGTTTACCAGTAGCGGGTGAAGGCTACACCTTC,CASSLPVAGEGYTF